Listed below are T cell receptor beta chains from one sample, sequenced in a study of T-cell reconstitution after alpha-beta-depleted transplantation in children. MiXCR, applied by TCRdb to the PCR reads, yields one record per CDR3 protein. Among almost 500,000 distinct CDR3 sequences listed, more than 9% were seen once. The source material was PBMCs, sampled before TCRalphabeta/CD19-depleted stem cell transplant. These receptors were collected from a child under 10 years old with inherited bone marrow failure, due to receive a stem cell transplant. Each CDR3 is given with its conserved first and last residue. The D gene is left open where the match is weak. Not all rows give a size; the values are once, few, many and, for expanded clones, a class.

clone size	D gene	CDR3 length	J gene	V gene	CDR3 protein	CDR3 DNA
-	-	11	TRBJ2-3	TRBV7-2	CASTARNTQYF	TGTGCCAGCACCGCCAGAAATACGCAGTATTTT
many	-	14	TRBJ2-7	TRBV20-1	CSASSSGDYYEQYF	TGCAGTGCTAGTTCCAGCGGAGATTACTACGAGCAGTACTTC
many	TRBD2	15	TRBJ2-3	TRBV2	CASSVLAGAADTQYF	TGTGCCAGCAGTGTCCTAGCGGGAGCAGCAGATACGCAGTATTTT
many	-	15	TRBJ2-5	TRBV5-1	CASSLAGPGTWTQYF	TGCGCCAGCAGCTTGGCGGGACCGGGTACATGGACCCAGTACTTC
many	-	15	TRBJ1-5	TRBV15	CATSRDTTGNQPQHF	TGTGCCACCAGCAGAGATACGACAGGCAATCAGCCCCAGCATTTT
many	-	14	TRBJ2-7	TRBV4-3	CASSQVQGTYEQYF	TGCGCCAGCAGCCAAGTCCAGGGAACCTACGAGCAGTACTTC
-	TRBD1	14	TRBJ2-1	TRBV11-2	CAVSGQGSYNEQFF	TGTGCCGTCTCGGGACAGGGCTCCTACAATGAGCAGTTCTTC
few	-	15	TRBJ1-3	TRBV28	CASSRGGSAGNTIYF	TGTGCCAGCAGTAGAGGGGGATCGGCTGGAAACACCATATATTTT
many	TRBD2	14	TRBJ2-7	TRBV12-3/TRBV12-4	CASSFSGISYEQYF	TGTGCCAGCAGTTTTAGCGGGATCTCCTACGAGCAGTACTTC
many	-	15	TRBJ1-1	TRBV5-1	CASSSHPGEAGEAFF	TGCGCCAGCAGCTCGCATCCAGGGGAGGCAGGTGAAGCTTTCTTT
many	TRBD1	16	TRBJ2-7	TRBV4-2	CASSQATTGAAYEQYF	TGTGCCAGCAGCCAAGCGACGACAGGGGCGGCCTACGAGCAGTACTTC
many	TRBD1	11	TRBJ1-1	TRBV18	CASLQGPEAFF	TGTGCCAGCTTACAGGGGCCTGAAGCTTTCTTT
-	TRBD1	17	TRBJ1-1	TRBV28	CASSLWRRQGTNTEAFF	TGTGCCAGCAGTTTATGGCGCCGACAGGGGACGAACACTGAAGCTTTCTTT
many	-	14	TRBJ2-7	TRBV24-1	CATSDTGPDYEQYF	TGTGCCACCAGTGATACGGGACCGGACTACGAGCAGTACTTC
many	-	12	TRBJ2-3	TRBV27	CASSSRGDTQYF	TGTGCCAGCAGTTCCAGGGGAGATACGCAGTATTTT
-	-	16	TRBJ2-6	TRBV28	CASSPMEISGANVLTF	TGTGCCAGCAGCCCAATGGAGATCTCTGGGGCCAACGTCCTGACTTTC
few	TRBD2	18	TRBJ2-3	TRBV9	CASSAHRRLAGVGDTQYF	TGTGCCAGCAGCGCCCACCGGAGACTAGCGGGAGTTGGAGATACGCAGTATTTT
-	-	16	TRBJ1-3	TRBV7-6	CASSFSPRQSGNTIYF	TGTGCCAGCAGCTTTTCGCCCCGCCAGTCTGGAAACACCATATATTTT
-	-	14	TRBJ2-5	TRBV5-1	CASSSTGPGETQYF	TGCGCCAGCAGCTCCACGGGACCGGGGGAGACCCAGTACTTC
many	TRBD1	12	TRBJ2-7	TRBV6-7	CLNRTGAFEQYF	TGTCTAAATCGGACAGGGGCGTTCGAGCAGTACTTC
-	TRBD2	15	TRBJ2-7	TRBV4-2	CASSQGALAGYEQYF	TGTGCCAGCAGCCAAGGGGCGCTAGCGGGCTACGAGCAGTACTTC
many	-	15	TRBJ2-1	TRBV5-6	CASSFGAWTYNEQFF	TGTGCCAGCAGCTTCGGGGCCTGGACTTACAATGAGCAGTTCTTC
many	TRBD1	14	TRBJ2-7	TRBV12-3/TRBV12-4	CASRSGQGPYEQYF	TGTGCCAGCAGGTCGGGACAGGGCCCCTACGAGCAGTACTTC
-	-	16	TRBJ2-1	TRBV7-9	CASSLGLRDSGHEQFF	TGTGCCAGCAGCTTGGGGTTGAGGGACTCTGGCCATGAGCAGTTCTTC
many	-	16	TRBJ2-5	TRBV5-5	CASSFGQTNFQETQYF	TGTGCCAGCAGCTTTGGACAGACGAATTTCCAAGAGACCCAGTACTTC
few	TRBD1	16	TRBJ1-3	TRBV20-1	CSARKPTGTSGNTIYF	TGCAGTGCTAGGAAGCCGACAGGGACCTCTGGAAACACCATATATTTT
-	-	14	TRBJ1-1	TRBV19	CASSITPLYTEAFF	TGTGCCAGTAGTATAACCCCCCTGTACACTGAAGCTTTCTTT
many	TRBD2	21	TRBJ2-1	TRBV6-1	CASSEGAMGLAFPILYNEQFF	TGTGCCAGCAGTGAAGGGGCGATGGGACTAGCGTTTCCCATTTTATACAATGAGCAGTTCTTC